Below are 19 T cell receptor beta chains sequenced from a single sample in a study of shared clonotypes between healthy human individuals. Method: immunoSEQ multiplex PCR; TCRdb's copy keeps in-frame clones and lacks some. The sample shows approximately 180,000 clones, around 93% of them seen only once. The material sequenced was naive CD4+ T cells sorted from blood. As to subset: CD45RA+ positively selected. These receptors were collected from a young woman in good health.

Comment on this clone: At one boundary the junction diverges from the germline segment, which might be a read error. The chain employs TRBV2 and TRBJ1-1; possible D gene TRBD1, 5 bases. Germline V lookup: CDR1 SNHLY, CDR2 FYNNEI. The CDR3 runs to 11 residues. CDR3 residues: CASSYVTGGVF. For the CDR3, the DNA is TGTGCCAGCAGTTACGTTACGGGGGGAGTCTTT.

The table lists this clone with a count of one. The chain carries TRBV29-1 and TRBJ1-1, with D unresolved. The CDR3 totals 15 residues. In germline, CDR1 is SQVTM, CDR2 ANQGSEA. V was shortened by 4 bases and J by 5 bases, with 20 bases between the two germline ends. CDR3 nucleotide sequence: TGCAGCGTTGGTAGGGTCGAGGGTCGGGGAACTGAAGCTTTCTTT. Protein: CSVGRVEGRGTEAFF. The full variable domain, with the rest looked up from reference TRBV29-1 and TRBJ1-1, is SAVISQKPSRDICQRGTSLTIQCQVDSQVTMMFWYRQQPGQSLTLIATANQGSEATYESGFVIDKFPISRPNLTFSTLTVSNMSPEDSSIYLCSVGRVEGRGTEAFFGQGTRLTVV.

The DNA for the CDR3 is TGCGCCAGCAGTGAGAGGGGACAGGGGAACTCACCCCTCCACTTT. It encodes CASSERGQGNSPLHF. The chain has TRBV10-2 and TRBJ1-6; 10 bases are a match to TRBD1. The V gene's germline CDR1 is WSHSY and CDR2 SAAADI. The CDR3 consists of 15 residues. V dropped 2 bases and J dropped 10; count of bases not matched to a gene: 5.

This chain connects TRBV5-1 to TRBJ2-3, with 8 bases fitting TRBD2. The V gene's germline CDR1 is SGHRS and CDR2 YFSETQ. The CDR3 totals 16 residues. Germline trimming cut 1 base from V and 5 bases from J; bases unmatched to any gene: 9. CDR3 sequence reads: CASSLMGAGVGDTQYF. The DNA of the CDR3 is TGCGCCAGCAGCTTGATGGGAGCGGGAGTAGGAGATACGCAGTATTTT.

This sequence joins TRBV7-9 and TRBJ2-2; D is unresolved. Trimming left V 0 bases short and J 1 base short, with 3 bases between. Germline CDR1 is SEHNR and CDR2 is FQNEAQ (reference sequence). The length of the CDR3 is 14 residues. CDR3 coding DNA: TGTGCCAGCAGCTTAGCGCAGAACACCGGGGAGCTGTTTTTT. This translates into CASSLAQNTGELFF. Variable domain in full (rest from reference TRBV7-9 and TRBJ2-2): DTGVSQNPRHKITKRGQNVTFRCDPISEHNRLYWYRQTLGQGPEFLTYFQNEAQLEKSRLLSDRFSAERPKGSFSTLEIQRTEQGDSAMYLCASSLAQNTGELFFGEGSRLTVL.

V usage is TRBV28 and J usage is TRBJ2-7, with TRBD2 identical over 7 bases. From germline, CDR1 is MDHEN and CDR2 SYDVKM. V trimming: 8 bases; J trimming: 9 bases; junction bases outside the gene matches: 13. The CDR3 consists of 13 residues. Written as DNA, the CDR3 is TGTGCCAGCGCTACTGGGACTACCGTGGGGCAGTACTTC. It translates to CASATGTTVGQYF.

The rearrangement joins TRBV18 to TRBJ1-1; D call uncertain. Germline V gives CDR1 KGHSH, CDR2 LQKENI. This CDR3 has 18 amino acids. Trimming took 1 base from V and 4 from J, leaving 22 bases between them. The CDR3 protein is CASSPRDLGGQLGTEAFF. The CDR3 DNA reads as TGTGCCAGCTCACCACGCGACCTGGGCGGCCAACTAGGCACTGAAGCTTTCTTT.

The chain recombines TRBV13 with TRBJ1-1; D is unresolved. V lost 4 bases and J 0 bases, leaving 9 bases between the germline ends. This CDR3 spans 14 amino acids. Germline-derived CDR1 and CDR2 are PRHDT and FYEKMQ (reference sequence). For the CDR3, the DNA is TGTGCCAGCAGCTCACAGCTGATGAACACTGAAGCTTTCTTT. This translates into CASSSQLMNTEAFF.

The chain carries TRBV29-1 and TRBJ1-2; 8 nucleotides agree with TRBD1. The CDR3 length is 14 residues. Germline values: CDR1 SQVTM, CDR2 ANQGSEA. Losses at the gene ends were 4 bases for V and 6 bases for J; bases not matched to a gene: 10. CDR3 nucleotide sequence: TGCAGCGTTGGGAGGCAGGGGGCCTCCCATGGCTACACCTTC. Translated: CSVGRQGASHGYTF.

The chain links TRBV27 to TRBJ2-7, with 15 nucleotides matching TRBD2. From germline, CDR1 is MNHEY and CDR2 SMNVEV (reference sequence). Trimming took 3 bases from V and 5 from J; bases not matched to a gene: 8. This CDR3 is built from 17 residues. CDR3 DNA: TGTGCCAGCAGTTTCCACCGGACTAGCGGGAGGGCCCACGAGCAGTACTTC. Its protein is CASSFHRTSGRAHEQYF.

The J gene is TRBJ2-7, the V gene TRBV21-1; TRBD2, the table's D call, lacks a check against the DNA. TRBV21-1 is reported as a pseudogene. The CDR3 spans 14 residues. The CDR3 reads CASSNQLADYEQYF. The CDR3 bases are TGTGCCAGCAGCAATCAACTAGCGGACTACGAGCAGTACTTC.

CDR3 DNA: TGCGCCAGCAGCCCCGGACGGGAGGTGATCAATGAGCAGTTCTTC. The encoded protein is CASSPGREVINEQFF. J is TRBJ2-1 and V is TRBV5-1, with 7 bases aligning to TRBD2. Germline CDR1 is SGHRS and CDR2 is YFSETQ. There are 15 residues in the CDR3. Trimming removed 4 bases from V and 6 bases from J; junction bases left unmatched: 10.

The chain has TRBV6-1 and TRBJ2-7; TRBD1 aligns across 10 bases. CDR3 length: 15 amino acids. Unmatched junction bases numbered 6, after V lost 6 bases and J lost 1 base. Germline V gene sequence: CDR1 MNHNS, CDR2 SASEGT. CDR3 loop: CASRVRDRGSYEQYF. In nucleotides, the CDR3 is TGTGCCAGCAGGGTCCGGGACAGGGGTTCCTACGAGCAGTACTTC.

In DNA, the CDR3 is TGTGCCACCAGCAGACCGGATCTGGCTGGCTACACCTTC. As protein: CATSRPDLAGYTF. The chain links TRBV15 to TRBJ1-2; D call uncertain. Per germline, CDR1 LNHNV and CDR2 YYDKDF (reference sequence). This CDR3 region has 13 residues. With 2 bases removed from V and 7 bases from J, the gap between germline ends came to 11 bases.

This clone has only one observation. The chain recombines TRBV7-9 with TRBJ2-3; 9 bases are a match to TRBD1. CDR1 and CDR2 (germline): SEHNR, FQNEAQ (reference sequence). V lost 6 bases to trimming and J lost 10 bases; unmatched junction nucleotides: 8. The CDR3 runs 13 residues. The CDR3 reads CASSWGGTGPQYF. CDR3 coding DNA: TGTGCCAGCAGTTGGGGTGGGACAGGGCCGCAGTATTTT.

For the CDR3, the DNA is TGTGCCAGCAGTGGCGGGACTAGGCGCACCGGGGAGCTGTTTTTT. Its translation: CASSGGTRRTGELFF. V gene TRBV6-4 combines with J gene TRBJ2-2; 8 bases align to TRBD2. The CDR3 runs to 15 residues. Germline V gives CDR1 MRHNA, CDR2 SNTAGT. Unmatched junction bases numbered 5, after V lost 4 bases and J lost 4 bases.

A remark on this clone: Other DNA sequences from this sample encode an identical CDR3 as well. The chain is built from TRBV18 and TRBJ1-1; unclear D gene. Trimming took 6 bases from V and 1 from J, leaving 9 bases between them. The CDR3 is made up of 13 amino acids. From germline, CDR1 is KGHSH and CDR2 LQKENI. The CDR3 DNA reads as TGTGCCAGCTCCCAAGGCCAGAACACTGAAGCTTTCTTT. Protein product: CASSQGQNTEAFF.

This chain uses TRBV28 with TRBJ2-7; 7 nucleotides align to TRBD1. The V gene's germline CDR1 is MDHEN and CDR2 SYDVKM. The CDR3 consists of 17 residues. With V trimmed by 3 bases and J by 7 bases, 18 bases remained unmatched. The CDR3 here is CASSLGRRDSPTWEQYF. The CDR3 DNA sequence: TGTGCCAGCAGTTTGGGACGAAGGGACAGCCCTACTTGGGAGCAGTACTTC. Filled out from reference TRBV28 and TRBJ2-7, the complete variable domain reads DVKVTQSSRYLVKRTGEKVFLECVQDMDHENMFWYRQDPGLGLRLIYFSYDVKMKEKGDIPEGYSVSREKKERFSLILESASTNQTSMYLCASSLGRRDSPTWEQYFGPGTRLTVT.

The V and J genes are TRBV11-2 and TRBJ1-4; 7 bases are a match to TRBD1. This CDR3 is built from 18 residues. V shed 3 bases and J 2 bases; nucleotides not matched to a gene: 12. Germline loops: CDR1 SGHAT, CDR2 FQNNGV. The CDR3 loop reads CASSFTGAPLGTNEKLFF. The CDR3 bases are TGTGCCAGCAGCTTTACAGGGGCCCCATTGGGTACTAATGAAAAACTGTTTTTT.